These T cell receptor beta chains were read from a single sample in a study of blood T cells in healthy people across ages. TCRdb processed the 5' RACE reads anew with MiXCR; each CDR3 protein has one entry. The sample shows roughly 1.6 million distinct CDR3 sequences, approximately 32% of them seen only once. The material sequenced was blood. Source of these receptors: a woman in her 30s in good health. The CDR3 runs from the conserved cysteine through the conserved F or W. The D gene is left open where the match is weak. Clone size is not always given. Where it is, it says once, few, many or a class for expanded clones.

clone_size j_call d_call v_call cdr3_aa cdr3_nt
- TRBJ1-2 - TRBV20-1 CSASDGGPNYGYTF TGCAGTGCTAGTGACGGGGGGCCTAACTATGGCTACACCTTC
- TRBJ1-1 TRBD1 TRBV6-5 CASSYSGQGEAFF TGTGCCAGCAGTTACTCCGGACAGGGGGAAGCTTTCTTT
- TRBJ2-1 - TRBV28 CASRVGETSYNEQFF TGTGCCAGCAGGGTGGGGGAGACTTCCTACAATGAGCAGTTCTTC
few TRBJ2-3 - TRBV10-3 CAINGGRATDTQYF TGTGCCATCAACGGAGGGCGGGCCACAGATACGCAGTATTTT
few TRBJ2-5 TRBD1 TRBV7-8 CASSYNRDRQETQYF TGTGCCAGCAGCTACAACCGGGACAGGCAAGAGACCCAGTACTTC
- TRBJ2-3 - TRBV20-1 CSATPGAGKTDTQYF TGCAGTGCTACGCCCGGGGCAGGAAAAACAGATACGCAGTATTTT
few TRBJ2-3 - TRBV5-1 CASSSTSLTDTQYF TGCGCCAGCAGCTCGACTAGTTTAACAGATACGCAGTATTTT
- TRBJ2-7 TRBD1 TRBV28 CASSLYPTGNEQYF TGTGCCAGCAGTTTATACCCGACAGGGAACGAGCAGTACTTC
- TRBJ2-1 - TRBV7-2 CASIPKQFF TGTGCCAGCATCCCCAAGCAGTTCTTC
many TRBJ2-3 - TRBV6-6 CASSLSLAFQGDTQYF TGTGCCAGCAGTTTAAGTCTAGCATTTCAAGGAGATACGCAGTATTTT
- TRBJ2-3 - TRBV20-1 CSARGGPSRDTQYF TGCAGTGCTAGAGGAGGGCCTAGTCGGGATACGCAGTATTTT
many TRBJ2-5 TRBD2 TRBV4-1 CASSSGGRLAITETQYF TGCGCCAGCAGCTCGGGGGGTCGACTAGCGATAACAGAGACCCAGTACTTC
- TRBJ1-2 - TRBV7-9 CASIPPLDYAGYAF TGTGCCAGCATCCCTCCCCTGGACTATGCTGGCTACGCCTTC
few TRBJ2-1 - TRBV20-1 CSARDPKLYNEQFF TGCAGTGCTAGAGACCCAAAACTTTACAATGAGCAGTTCTTC
- TRBJ2-7 - TRBV4-1 CASSPHDRPNYEQYF TGCGCCAGCAGCCCCCACGACAGGCCCAACTACGAGCAGTACTTC
- TRBJ2-3 TRBD2 TRBV12-3/TRBV12-4 CASSATSGDTDTQYF TGTGCCAGCAGCGCCACTAGCGGGGACACAGATACGCAGTATTTT
- TRBJ2-1 TRBD2 TRBV5-8 CASSDLFSGRAYNEQFF TGTGCCAGCAGCGACCTTTTTAGCGGGAGAGCTTACAATGAGCAGTTCTTC
- TRBJ1-2 - TRBV3-1 CASSLTKGKGYTF TGTGCCAGCAGCCTCACGAAGGGGAAAGGCTACACCTTC
- TRBJ2-7 TRBD1 TRBV7-6 CASSFGTAQTYEQYF TGTGCCAGCAGCTTCGGGACAGCCCAGACCTACGAGCAGTACTTC
few TRBJ2-3 TRBD1 TRBV12-3/TRBV12-4 CASSTGQDSTDTQYF TGTGCCAGCAGTACGGGACAGGATAGCACAGATACGCAGTATTTT
- TRBJ2-7 TRBD1 TRBV7-8 CASSLFGTGTHEQYF TGTGCCAGCAGCTTGTTCGGGACAGGGACCCACGAGCAGTACTTC
- TRBJ1-5 - TRBV6-1 CASSEGFGQPQHF TGTGCCAGCAGTGAAGGGTTTGGTCAGCCCCAGCATTTT
- TRBJ1-1 - TRBV6-5 CASSYRALGNTEAFF TGTGCCAGCAGTTACCGGGCCCTGGGGAACACTGAAGCTTTCTTT
- TRBJ2-5 - TRBV20-1 CSARDWAGVGVQETQYF TGCAGTGCTAGAGATTGGGCTGGGGTGGGGGTACAAGAGACCCAGTACTTC
- TRBJ2-3 - TRBV20-1 CRGGADTQYF TGCAGAGGGGGGGCAGATACGCAGTATTTT
- TRBJ1-1 - TRBV5-1 CASSSTVVDSPGNTEAFF TGCGCCAGCAGCTCGACGGTAGTTGACAGCCCGGGTAACACTGAAGCTTTCTTT
- TRBJ2-1 TRBD2 TRBV12-3/TRBV12-4 CTSRSGGENNEQFF TGTACCAGCCGGAGCGGGGGGGAAAACAATGAGCAGTTCTTC
many TRBJ2-3 - TRBV27 CASSRVGTDTQYF TGTGCCAGCAGCCGGGTAGGCACAGATACGCAGTATTTT
- TRBJ2-7 - TRBV7-9 CASSRGLREQYF TGTGCCAGCAGTAGGGGTTTGAGAGAGCAGTACTTC
- TRBJ2-5 TRBD2 TRBV18 CASSPPQREVETQYF TGTGCCAGCTCACCACCTCAGCGGGAAGTTGAGACCCAGTACTTC
- TRBJ2-4 - TRBV21-1 CASSKGTGLAGDCSKNIQYF TGTGCCAGCAGCAAAGGGACGGGCCTAGCGGGGGACTGCAGCAAAAACATTCAGTACTTC
- TRBJ2-5 - TRBV6-2/TRBV6-3 CASSYNGETQYF TGTGCCAGCAGTTACAATGGAGAGACCCAGTACTTC
few TRBJ1-2 - TRBV20-1 CSARDGELGYTF TGCAGTGCTAGAGATGGGGAGCTTGGCTACACCTTC
- TRBJ2-7 TRBD1 TRBV24-1 CATSDSGGQYF TGTGCCACCAGTGATTCAGGGGGGCAGTACTTC
- TRBJ2-7 - TRBV14 CASSHAPGTLSYEQYF TGTGCCAGCAGCCATGCTCCGGGGACACTCTCCTACGAGCAGTACTTC
- TRBJ2-5 TRBD2 TRBV7-8 CASSPPGPYSGGAPVTQYF TGTGCCAGCAGCCCCCCCGGTCCATATAGCGGGGGGGCTCCGGTGACCCAGTACTTC
- TRBJ2-7 - TRBV6-1 CASSEFVIFGTKAYEQYF TGTGCCAGCAGTGAATTTGTGATTTTCGGGACAAAGGCTTACGAGCAGTACTTC
few TRBJ1-2 TRBD1 TRBV20-1 CRADRGSGGYTF TGCAGGGCTGACAGGGGGTCGGGGGGCTACACCTTC
- TRBJ2-3 - TRBV5-1 CASSTGDSTDTQYF TGCGCCAGCAGCACTGGGGACAGCACAGATACGCAGTATTTT
many TRBJ2-3 - TRBV7-9 CASSPRLGDTQYF TGTGCCAGCAGCCCCCGCCTAGGAGATACGCAGTATTTT
- TRBJ2-7 - TRBV27 CASTQWAQYEQYF TGTGCCAGCACCCAGTGGGCCCAATACGAGCAGTACTTC
- TRBJ1-1 - TRBV5-1 CASSLGGGAGEAFF TGCGCCAGCAGCTTGGGGGGGGGCGCGGGTGAAGCTTTCTTT
- TRBJ2-5 - TRBV2 CASGGGERTQYF TGTGCCAGCGGCGGAGGGGAGCGGACCCAGTACTTC
few TRBJ1-2 - TRBV6-5 CASSYLRGGDGYTF TGTGCCAGCAGTTACCTTCGTGGAGGGGATGGCTACACCTTC
few TRBJ1-5 TRBD1 TRBV4-1 CASSLRDRGRNSNQPQHF TGCGCCAGCAGCCTCCGGGACAGGGGGCGAAATAGCAATCAGCCCCAGCATTTT
- TRBJ1-2 - TRBV20-1 CGASPLGGQLNYGYTF TGCGGTGCTAGCCCTCTAGGGGGGCAACTAAACTATGGCTACACCTTC
few TRBJ2-3 TRBD2 TRBV20-1 CSASGTSGQRDTQYF TGCAGTGCTAGCGGGACTAGCGGGCAACGTGATACGCAGTATTTT
few TRBJ2-5 - TRBV20-1 CSARDSRETQYF TGCAGTGCTAGAGATAGCAGAGAGACCCAGTACTTC
few TRBJ1-2 TRBD1 TRBV7-3 CASSRQGMSGYGYTF TGTGCCAGCAGCCGACAGGGGATGTCGGGCTATGGCTACACCTTC
many TRBJ2-6 - TRBV10-3 CAISPSGSSGANVLTF TGTGCCATCAGCCCGAGTGGTAGCTCTGGGGCCAACGTCCTGACTTTC
few TRBJ2-1 - TRBV25-1 CASSETGVRYEQFF TGTGCCAGCAGTGAAACGGGGGTCCGGTATGAGCAGTTCTTC
few TRBJ2-4 TRBD1 TRBV28 CASSNPGQGANIQYF TGTGCCAGCAGCAACCCAGGACAGGGGGCAAACATTCAGTACTTC
- TRBJ2-1 TRBD2 TRBV5-5 CASSFSGKDNEQFF TGTGCCAGCAGCTTTAGCGGGAAGGACAATGAGCAGTTCTTC
- TRBJ1-2 TRBD1 TRBV20-1 CSARPGTGDGGYTF TGCAGTGCTAGGCCCGGGACAGGGGACGGCGGCTACACCTTC
few TRBJ2-2 - TRBV11-3 CASSSPTGELFF TGTGCCAGCAGCTCTCCTACCGGGGAGCTGTTTTTT
- TRBJ2-1 - TRBV9 CASSGRDGTYNEQFF TGTGCCAGCAGCGGCCGGGACGGGACGTACAATGAGCAGTTCTTC
- TRBJ2-7 - TRBV7-9 CASSWGVGESYGQYF TGTGCCAGCAGCTGGGGGGTGGGGGAATCCTACGGGCAGTACTTC
few TRBJ1-1 - TRBV29-1 CSVEGGRGNTEAFF TGCAGCGTCGAAGGGGGGCGAGGGAACACTGAAGCTTTCTTT
- TRBJ2-5 TRBD2 TRBV5-1 CASSLEVSGGSKTQYF TGCGCCAGCAGCTTGGAGGTTAGCGGGGGTTCCAAGACCCAGTACTTC
- TRBJ2-5 - TRBV7-6 CASGPLGGYQETQYF TGTGCCAGCGGTCCTCTAGGGGGGTACCAAGAGACCCAGTACTTC